The text below deals with one TCR beta chain. This entry belongs to a study of blood T cell repertoires in COVID-19. Study-level background: Donors in the United States, Italy and Spain gave samples during acute or convalescent COVID-19. PBMCs, B-cell-depleted T cells, or T cells provided the cDNA or gDNA that made up the material.

Authors' analysis steps: Amplified reference gene primers provided the basis for estimating nucleated cell counts. The protocol was immunoSEQ multiplex PCR, while the TCRdb copy is restricted to in-frame clones and leaves out a portion. The V and J calls and clone size were taken over from that table, and D and trimming were inferred from the DNA. Of 250,000 to 350,000 clones in the sample, 65% to 85% were seen once. Unmatched junction bases numbered 3, after V lost 3 bases and J lost 0 bases. CDR3 length equals 16 residues. Germline V gene sequence: CDR1 DFQATT, CDR2 SNEGSKA (reference sequence). The receptor's source is a woman aged 50 to 60 with acute or convalescent COVID-19. The chain recombines TRBV20-1 with TRBJ2-1, with 12 bases identical to TRBD2. What was sequenced was peripheral blood. CDR3 coding DNA: TGCAGTGCTAGTACTAGCGGGAGGAGCTCCTACAATGAGCAGTTCTTC. This codes for CSASTSGRSSYNEQFF.